The 18 T cell receptor beta chains below were found in one sample sequenced in a study of spatial heterogeneity in lung cancer. Each CDR3 protein gets one entry after TCRdb re-called the 5' RACE reads with MiXCR. This sample has 2,000 or so distinct CDR3 sequences, with roughly 8.7% found just once. Specified time point: sample taken at primary tumor resection. The source material was normal lung tissue next to the tumor, sampled at surgery. The receptors were gathered from a female donor with early-stage non-small cell lung cancer.

This clonotype is judged medium-sized. The chain links TRBV2 to TRBJ2-7; D might be TRBD1 or TRBD2, each matching 5 bases. The CDR3 consists of 13 residues. Germline lookup yields CDR1 SNHLY and CDR2 FYNNEI. This CDR3 is CAGQDGASYEQYF. CDR3 nucleotides: TGTGCAGGGCAAGACGGGGCCTCCTACGAGCAGTACTTC.

In its sample, this clonotype ranks as medium-sized. The rearrangement joins TRBV7-2 to TRBJ2-1; weak D call: TRBD2 (7 bases). Germline loops: CDR1 SGHTA, CDR2 FQGNSA. This CDR3 contains 14 residues. Trimming stripped 0 bases from V and 9 bases from J, with 12 bases between. CDR3 region: CASSLAGGPTEQFF. The CDR3 DNA sequence: TGTGCCAGCAGCTTAGCGGGGGGGCCAACTGAGCAGTTCTTC.

This clonotype has more than one count but fewer than ten. The chain carries TRBV5-6 and TRBJ2-2; D gene unclear. V dropped 4 bases and J dropped 2 bases, with 12 bases sitting between them. In germline, CDR1 is SGHDT, CDR2 YYEEEE. The CDR3 consists of 15 residues. CDR3 sequence reads: CASSGAGVNTGELFF. In DNA form, the CDR3 reads TGTGCCAGCAGCGGCGCCGGAGTTAACACCGGGGAGCTGTTTTTT. Supplemented by reference TRBV5-6 and TRBJ2-2, the full variable domain reads DAGVTQSPTHLIKTRGQQVTLRCSPKSGHDTVSWYQQALGQGPQFIFQYYEEEERQRGNFPDRFSGHQFPNYSSELNVNALLLGDSALYLCASSGAGVNTGELFFGEGSRLTVL.

By share of the sample, this clonotype is medium-sized (0.01 to 0.1%). Relative to the germline gene, one junction end is altered; a read error may explain this. The chain recombines TRBV12-3 or TRBV12-4 with TRBJ1-3, with 7 nucleotides matching TRBD1. The CDR3 runs 14 residues. The CDR3 nucleotides are TGTGCCAGCAGTGGGACAGCCTCTGAAAACACCATATATTTT. The encoded protein is CASSGTASENTIYF.

The CDR3 sequence is CSARDLRATSTDTQYF. CDR3 coding DNA: TGCAGTGCTAGAGATCTGAGGGCAACTAGCACAGATACGCAGTATTTT. This chain joins TRBV20-1 and TRBJ2-3; maybe TRBD2 (5 bases). The germline V gene has CDR1 DFQATT and CDR2 SNEGSKA (reference sequence). The CDR3 totals 16 residues. The ends were cut back, 0 bases at V and 0 bases at J, with 13 bases in the middle.

V and J are TRBV28 and TRBJ1-5; D remains unclear. Per germline, CDR1 MDHEN and CDR2 SYDVKM. The V end was cut by 8 bases, the J end by 3 bases, with 14 bases between. The CDR3 covers 14 residues. The CDR3 region is CASVSVQVNQPQHF. The CDR3 bases are TGTGCCAGCGTATCCGTCCAAGTCAATCAGCCCCAGCATTTT.

A remark on this clonotype: A read error may produce the germline difference seen at one junction end. The rearrangement uses TRBV7-7 and TRBJ2-7; TRBD1 matches 11 bases. The CDR3 totals 15 residues. From germline, CDR1 is SSHAT and CDR2 FNYEAQ (reference sequence). This chain's CDR3 is CASSSGQGESYEQYF. In nucleotides, the CDR3 is TGTGCTAGCAGCTCGGGACAGGGGGAATCCTACGAGCAGTACTTC.

On this clonotype itself: Being one base from a much bigger clone, this may be a read error. This sequence joins TRBV19 and TRBJ2-7; possible D gene TRBD2, 5 bases. The CDR3 runs to 14 residues. Looked up from germline, CDR1 is LNHDA and CDR2 is SQIVND (reference sequence). With 11 bases removed from V and 4 bases from J, the gap between germline ends came to 21 bases. This CDR3 is CACTQDSFGYEQYF. The DNA of the CDR3 is TGTGCCTGTACCCAGGACTCTTTTGGGTACGAGCAGTACTTC. The whole variable domain, filled in from reference TRBV19 and TRBJ2-7, reads DGGITQSPKYLFRKEGQNVTLSCEQNLNHDAMYWYRQDPGQGLRLIYYSQIVNDFQKGDIAEGYSVSREKKESFPLTVTSAQKNPTAFYLCACTQDSFGYEQYFGPGTRLTVT.

This clonotype showed up just a few times. V usage is TRBV29-1 and J usage is TRBJ2-7, with TRBD1 matching over 9 bases. The CDR3 totals 13 residues. The V segment lost 7 bases and the J segment 1 base; nucleotides outside the gene matches: 5. The germline V gene has CDR1 SQVTM and CDR2 ANQGSEA. The CDR3 loop is CSGRQGESYEQYF. Written as DNA, the CDR3 is TGCAGCGGGAGACAGGGGGAATCCTACGAGCAGTACTTC.

This clonotype rates as large (0.1 to 1%). The CDR3 spells CASIWTQSSYEQYF. The CDR3 DNA sequence: TGTGCCAGCATTTGGACGCAGAGCTCCTACGAGCAGTACTTC. The chain is built from TRBV2 and TRBJ2-7, with D unclear. The CDR3 has 14 residues. Trimming cost V 7 bases and J 0 bases, with 13 bases left between them. The germline V gene has CDR1 SNHLY and CDR2 FYNNEI.

The sample holds many counts of this clonotype. J is TRBJ2-7 and V is TRBV20-1; 10 bases are a match to TRBD2. After removal of 0 bases from V and 4 bases from J, the junction contained 9 bases not matched to a gene. Germline assignment: CDR1 DFQATT and CDR2 SNEGSKA (reference sequence). CDR3 length equals 16 residues. The CDR3 coding sequence is TGCAGTGCTAGAGATGCTAGCGGGGGAAATGGTTACGAGCAGTACTTC. Translation gives CSARDASGGNGYEQYF.

The J gene is TRBJ2-5, the V gene TRBV25-1; D is possibly TRBD2 (7 bases). Germline CDR1 reads MGHDK; CDR2 reads SYGVNS. The CDR3 covers 13 residues. The V end was cut by 5 bases, the J end by 4 bases, with 11 bases between. DNA for the CDR3: TGTGCCAGCAGTTGGGGGGGGCCAGAGACCCAGTACTTC. This encodes CASSWGGPETQYF.

This clonotype is labeled as medium-sized. This chain connects TRBV11-2 to TRBJ1-1, with a weak D call TRBD1 (6 bases). Trimming took off 3 bases at V and 0 bases at J, with 8 bases between the two ends. CDR1 and CDR2 from the germline V gene are SGHAT and FQNNGV. This CDR3 contains 14 residues. CDR3 region: CASSFGQLNTEAFF. CDR3 DNA: TGTGCCAGCAGCTTTGGACAGTTGAACACTGAAGCTTTCTTT.

This clonotype was observed at least ten times. The chain employs TRBV30 and TRBJ2-5, with TRBD1 matching 9 bases. V gave up 0 bases and J gave up 2 bases; unmatched junction bases: 4. The V gene's germline CDR1 is GTSNPN and CDR2 SVGIG (reference sequence). The CDR3 consists of 15 residues. The CDR3 DNA sequence: TGTGCCTGGAGTGTCGGGACAGGGCCTCAAGAGACCCAGTACTTC. This sequence encodes CAWSVGTGPQETQYF.

The rearrangement joins TRBV10-3 to TRBJ2-1, with TRBD2 matching over 9 bases. Germline V CDR1 and CDR2: ENHRY, SYGVKD. The CDR3 extends over 13 amino acids. The V gene end was trimmed by 11 bases and the J gene end by 7 bases; junction bases not matched to a gene: 9. CDR3 in DNA: TGTGCCGCAGTTAGCGGGAGTGGAAATGAGCAGTTCTTC. It is translated as CAAVSGSGNEQFF.

This clonotype ranks as medium-sized (0.01 to 0.1%). J is TRBJ2-1 and V is TRBV5-8; 10 nucleotides agree with TRBD1. This CDR3 contains 14 residues. CDR1 is SGHTS, CDR2 YDEGEE, per germline. The trim removed 4 bases at V and 7 bases at J, leaving 5 bases unmatched. This chain's CDR3 is CASSIGQGGNEQFF. CDR3 nucleotides: TGTGCCAGCAGCATAGGACAGGGGGGGAATGAGCAGTTCTTC.

This clonotype is deemed medium-sized. The V gene is TRBV6-5, the J gene TRBJ1-2; D is possibly TRBD1 (6 bases). V gave up 8 bases and J gave up 8 bases, with 12 bases separating them. Germline CDR1 is MNHEY and CDR2 is SVGAGI. The CDR3 extends over 11 amino acids. CDR3 in amino acids: CASSQGKGYTF. DNA of the CDR3: TGTGCCAGCTCGCAGGGGAAGGGCTACACCTTC.

This clonotype ranks as medium-sized (0.01 to 0.1%). The chain employs TRBV7-9 and TRBJ2-7; D tentatively fits TRBD1 or TRBD2 (6 bases each). The CDR3 has 15 residues. Germline V gene data show CDR1 as SEHNR and CDR2 as FQNEAQ (reference sequence). V gave up 1 base and J gave up 6 bases, with 16 bases separating them. The CDR3 here is CASSLVGGSGREQYF. For the CDR3, the DNA is TGTGCCAGCAGCTTAGTAGGGGGGTCAGGTCGCGAGCAGTACTTC. The complete variable domain, with remaining parts taken from reference TRBV7-9 and TRBJ2-7, reads DTGVSQNPRHKITKRGQNVTFRCDPISEHNRLYWYRQTLGQGPEFLTYFQNEAQLEKSRLLSDRFSAERPKGSFSTLEIQRTEQGDSAMYLCASSLVGGSGREQYFGPGTRLTVT.